The 23 T cell receptor beta chains below all came from one sample that was sequenced in a study of cytomegalovirus exposure and HLA in healthy donors. 13 Jbeta primers and 60 Vbeta primers were used for the PCR. Only in-frame clones appear in the TCRdb table, and some are missing; sequencing was by immunoSEQ multiplex PCR. Among some 98,000 clones listed, 70% were seen once. Sequencing was done on a sample of PBMCs. These receptors were obtained from a man aged 50-59 years in good health and CMV-seronegative.

The CDR3 nucleotides read TGTGCCAGTAGTCCAGAAACTAACTATGGCTACACCTTC. The encoded protein is CASSPETNYGYTF. The chain is built from TRBV19 and TRBJ1-2; D is ambiguous. CDR1 LNHDA and CDR2 SQIVND come from the germline V gene (reference sequence). The V end was cut by 5 bases, the J end by 0 bases, with 7 bases between. This CDR3 has 13 residues.

The table lists this clone with a few counts. The chain joins TRBV7-2 to TRBJ1-5, with TRBD1 as a possible D gene (5 bases). The CDR3 covers 12 residues. V lost 5 bases, J lost 5 bases, and 7 bases lay in between. The germline CDR1 and CDR2 sequences are SGHTA and FQGNSA. The DNA of the CDR3 is TGTGCCAGCAGCGCAGGGTATCAGCCCCAGCATTTT. It is translated as CASSAGYQPQHF.

This rearrangement joins TRBV5-1 to TRBJ1-4, with D uncertain. Germline assignment: CDR1 SGHRS and CDR2 YFSETQ. The CDR3 length is 14 residues. The V end was cut by 0 bases, the J end by 7 bases, with 10 bases between. The CDR3 reads CASSLASTSEKLFF. DNA for the CDR3: TGCGCCAGCAGCTTGGCCTCCACGAGTGAAAAACTGTTTTTT. The variable domain in full, completed from reference TRBV5-1 and TRBJ1-4, reads KAGVTQTPRYLIKTRGQQVTLSCSPISGHRSVSWYQQTPGQGLQFLFEYFSETQRNKGNFPGRFSGRQFSNSRSEMNVSTLELGDSALYLCASSLASTSEKLFFGSGTQLSVL.

This clone has a handful of counts. The chain has TRBV6-1 and TRBJ1-5; TRBD1 matches 12 bases. V trimming: 6 bases; J trimming: 6 bases; junction bases outside the gene matches: 3. This CDR3 contains 14 residues. From germline, CDR1 is MNHNS and CDR2 SASEGT. The CDR3 is CASRGTGGSQPQHF. Here the CDR3 DNA reads TGTGCCAGCAGGGGGACAGGGGGCAGTCAGCCCCAGCATTTT.

The genes are TRBV6-5 and TRBJ1-2, with D possibly being TRBD1 (5 bases). CDR3 size: 13 residues. From germline, CDR1 is MNHEY and CDR2 SVGAGI. Between the trimmed V and J ends, which lost 5 bases and 5 bases, there was a span of 12 bases. The CDR3 coding sequence is TGTGCCAGCAGTAGGGGCCCCACTTATGGCTACACCTTC. Protein: CASSRGPTYGYTF.

V gene TRBV7-6 combines with J gene TRBJ2-7, with TRBD1 matching 7 bases. Germline V gene sequence: CDR1 SGHVS, CDR2 FNYEAQ. The CDR3 has 15 amino acids. V shed 3 bases and J 2 bases; nucleotides not matched to a gene: 7. CDR3: CASSFYRDSTYEQYF. CDR3 sequence (DNA): TGTGCCAGCAGCTTCTACCGGGACAGCACCTACGAGCAGTACTTC.

The chain has TRBV5-4 and TRBJ1-2; D unclear. V was pared by 2 bases and J by 2 bases, with 7 bases between. Germline CDR1 is SGHNT and CDR2 is YYREEE (reference sequence). The CDR3 extends over 13 amino acids. The CDR3 is CASSFGLNYGYTF. The CDR3 DNA sequence: TGTGCCAGCAGCTTCGGGTTGAACTATGGCTACACCTTC.

The chain is built from TRBV28 and TRBJ1-2; D is perhaps TRBD1 (5 bases). CDR3 length: 15 amino acids. CDR1 MDHEN and CDR2 SYDVKM come from the germline V gene. Trimming stripped 2 bases from V and 4 bases from J, with 14 bases between. CDR3 sequence (DNA): TGTGCCAGCAGTTTAGGGGCAGTGCGGAGCTATGGCTACACCTTC. It specifies CASSLGAVRSYGYTF.

The CDR3 loop is CASSQGQGAYEQYF. CDR3 DNA: TGCGCCAGCAGCCAAGGACAGGGGGCCTACGAGCAGTACTTC. V is TRBV4-1 and J is TRBJ2-7; TRBD1 matches at 9 bases. Germline CDR1 reads MGHRA; CDR2 reads YSYEKL. The CDR3 is made up of 14 amino acids. J lost 2 bases, V lost 1 base, and 0 bases had no gene match.

This rearrangement joins TRBV5-1 to TRBJ2-1, with 9 bases matching TRBD2. CDR1 and CDR2 (germline): SGHRS, YFSETQ. Trimming at V came to 4 bases and at J to 0 bases, leaving 8 bases not matched to a gene. The CDR3 totals 17 residues. CDR3 protein: CASSTARLADSYNEQFF. CDR3 sequence (DNA): TGCGCCAGCAGCACCGCCCGACTAGCGGACTCCTACAATGAGCAGTTCTTC.

The chain recombines TRBV25-1 with TRBJ2-7, with D perhaps matching TRBD2 (6 bases). The V end was cut by 10 bases, the J end by 7 bases, with 17 bases between. Germline CDR1 and CDR2: MGHDK and SYGVNS. The CDR3 is 12 residues long. This CDR3 is CAISGKSGEQYF. CDR3 bases: TGTGCCATTTCGGGGAAGAGCGGGGAGCAGTACTTC.

The gene calls are TRBV7-2 and TRBJ1-1, with D possibly being TRBD1 (6 bases). V shed 4 bases and J shed 2 bases, with 14 bases lying between them. The CDR3 is 15 residues long. From germline, CDR1 is SGHTA and CDR2 FQGNSA. CDR3 residues: CASSSRGQRNTEAFF. Here the CDR3 DNA reads TGTGCCAGCAGCTCAAGAGGACAGAGAAACACTGAAGCTTTCTTT.

The chain uses TRBV27 and TRBJ2-7, with 11 bases aligning to TRBD2. CDR1 is MNHEY, CDR2 SMNVEV, per germline (reference sequence). V trimming: 5 bases; J trimming: 3 bases; junction bases outside the gene matches: 6. The CDR3 sequence is 15 residues long. This CDR3 reads CASSQSSGGSYEQYF. Written as DNA, the CDR3 is TGTGCCAGCAGTCAGTCTAGCGGGGGGAGCTACGAGCAGTACTTC.

The chain recombines TRBV5-5 with TRBJ2-7; TRBD1 agrees at 8 bases. Trimming took 3 bases from V and 2 from J; bases not matched to a gene: 4. In germline, CDR1 is SGHKS, CDR2 YYEKEE (reference sequence). The CDR3 contains 14 residues. The CDR3 loop is CASSSTTGAYEQYF. As DNA, the CDR3 is TGTGCCAGCAGCTCTACGACAGGGGCCTACGAGCAGTACTTC.

This clone has more than one count but fewer than ten. The chain couples TRBV7-9 to TRBJ1-1, with 7 bases that match TRBD1. CDR3 length equals 15 residues. With 5 bases clipped from V and 3 bases from J, the junction kept 9 bases outside the gene matches. Germline V gene sequence: CDR1 SEHNR, CDR2 FQNEAQ (reference sequence). CDR3 residues: CASSALQGYYTEAFF. The CDR3 DNA is TGTGCCAGCAGCGCTCTACAGGGGTATTACACTGAAGCTTTCTTT.

This clone was counted only a few times. The chain carries TRBV5-8 and TRBJ1-1; D not resolved. The germline V gene has CDR1 SGHTS and CDR2 YDEGEE. Trimming removed 2 bases from V and 3 bases from J, with 8 bases in between. The CDR3 is 13 residues long. CDR3 loop: CASSLVLDTEAFF. The DNA for the CDR3 is TGTGCCAGCAGCTTAGTACTGGACACTGAAGCTTTCTTT.

The chain couples TRBV11-2 to TRBJ2-7, with a possible D match to TRBD1 (7 bases). The CDR3 spans 15 residues. Germline CDR1 SGHAT, CDR2 FQNNGV. Deletions cut 5 bases from V and 2 bases from J, with 16 bases between. The CDR3 protein is CASSPQGGPAYEQYF. The CDR3 DNA is TGTGCCAGCAGCCCTCAGGGGGGACCTGCCTACGAGCAGTACTTC.

This rearrangement joins TRBV7-9 to TRBJ2-7; a weak D match, TRBD1 (5 bases). The length of the CDR3 is 12 residues. Germline V gene sequence: CDR1 SEHNR, CDR2 FQNEAQ (reference sequence). With 5 bases removed from V and 3 bases from J, the gap between germline ends came to 8 bases. This chain's CDR3 is CASSVQGYEQYF. The DNA of the CDR3 is TGTGCCAGCAGCGTCCAGGGCTACGAGCAGTACTTC.

This clone has only a few counts. This chain links TRBV29-1 with TRBJ2-7; perhaps TRBD2 as D (5 bases). V was clipped by 4 bases and J by 1 base, with 11 bases between them. Germline assignment: CDR1 SQVTM and CDR2 ANQGSEA. CDR3 length equals 13 residues. The CDR3 reads CSVVGVPSYEQYF. The CDR3 DNA reads as TGCAGCGTTGTCGGGGTACCATCCTACGAGCAGTACTTC.

This clone turned up a few times. The rearrangement uses TRBV5-1 and TRBJ2-5; 10 nucleotides match TRBD1. The trim removed 4 bases at V and 1 base at J, leaving 13 bases unmatched. CDR1 is SGHRS, CDR2 YFSETQ, per germline. This CDR3 region has 18 residues. CDR3 in amino acids: CASSPGTGVGVSQETQYF. The DNA for the CDR3 is TGCGCCAGCAGCCCCGGGACAGGGGTGGGTGTTTCCCAAGAGACCCAGTACTTC.

The sample holds one count of this clone. The chain couples TRBV28 to TRBJ1-2; the match to TRBD1 covers 8 bases. The CDR3 is made up of 15 amino acids. V was pared by 4 bases and J by 3 bases, with 7 bases of the junction left unmatched. CDR1 is MDHEN and CDR2 is SYDVKM in the germline V gene. CDR3 sequence: CASSSQGVEDYGYTF. As DNA, the CDR3 is TGTGCCAGCAGTTCACAGGGGGTAGAGGACTATGGCTACACCTTC.

The chain has TRBV6-5 and TRBJ2-1; the match to TRBD1 covers 8 bases. This CDR3 has 16 residues. Germline lookup yields CDR1 MNHEY and CDR2 SVGAGI. Losses at the gene ends were 0 bases for V and 2 bases for J; bases not matched to a gene: 3. As DNA, the CDR3 is TGTGCCAGCAGTTACTCCCCGGACAGGGCCTACAATGAGCAGTTCTTC. Translation: CASSYSPDRAYNEQFF.

The table lists this clone with a count of one. The rearrangement links TRBV6-5 to TRBJ1-5; D gene uncertain. With 2 bases removed from V and 0 bases from J, the gap between germline ends came to 5 bases. The CDR3 is 14 amino acids. CDR1 MNHEY and CDR2 SVGAGI come from the germline V gene. The CDR3 DNA is TGTGCCAGCAGTTACCAGTATAGCAATCAGCCCCAGCATTTT. Its protein is CASSYQYSNQPQHF.